This TCR beta chain was sequenced for a study of STAT5B mutations in CD4+ large granular lymphocyte leukemia. The CDR3 is made up of 17 amino acids. The germline V gene encodes CDR1 SGHRS and CDR2 YFSETQ. Trimming shortened V by 0 bases and J by 7 bases, and 22 bases separated the two germline ends. Notes on the study in general: Main leukemic clonotypes were patient-specific, but 25% appeared at low frequency elsewhere.

The table came from immunoSEQ multiplex PCR; TCRdb's copy has only in-frame clones and leaves some out. This table holds about 33,000 clones, approximately 74% found once. This clone was seen more than once but under ten times. Its antigen is still unknown. This clonotype originated in a human donor in good health. This chain connects TRBV5-1 to TRBJ1-1, with TRBD1 as a possible D gene (5 bases). The sample comprised CD4+ T cells from blood buffy coats. The DNA of the CDR3 is TGCGCCAGCAGCTTGGCCGGAGGTGGAGGGGTCCTCGGTGAAGCTTTCTTT. The encoded protein is CASSLAGGGGVLGEAFF. Supplemented by reference TRBV5-1 and TRBJ1-1, the full variable domain reads KAGVTQTPRYLIKTRGQQVTLSCSPISGHRSVSWYQQTPGQGLQFLFEYFSETQRNKGNFPGRFSGRQFSNSRSEMNVSTLELGDSALYLCASSLAGGGGVLGEAFFGQGTRLTVV.